This entry lists 8 T cell receptor beta chains sequenced from one sample in a study of naive CD8 T cells in extremely preterm neonates. The data were produced by immunoSEQ multiplex PCR, yet TCRdb's version contains in-frame clones alone and is incomplete. The sample lists approximately 4,600 clones; roughly 97% were seen once. Elective cesarean births at about 35-42 weeks, without labor or membrane rupture, supplied the cord blood. The sequencing sample was made of naive CD8+ T cells from cord blood. These receptors were collected from a newborn in good health.

This chain joins TRBV5-4 and TRBJ2-7; D is uncertain. V was cut by 4 bases and J by 7 bases, with 21 bases left in between. The germline CDR1 and CDR2 sequences are SGHNT and YYREEE (reference sequence). This CDR3 has 15 residues. The DNA for the CDR3 is TGTGCCAGCAGCCCTGCCGTGGCAGTCTCTGATGAGCAGTACTTC. It codes for CASSPAVAVSDEQYF.

V gene TRBV6-4 combines with J gene TRBJ2-5; D is unclear. The DNA end favors TRBJ2-7, so the J call may be wrong. In germline, CDR1 is MRHNA, CDR2 SNTAGT. The CDR3 is made up of 10 amino acids. CDR3 region: CASSGYEQYF. The DNA of the CDR3 is TGTGCCAGCAGTGGGTACGAGCAGTACTTC.

V gene TRBV19 combines with J gene TRBJ2-3; 12 nucleotides line up with TRBD2. Germline V CDR1 and CDR2: LNHDA, SQIVND (reference sequence). The V and J ends lost 1 base and 4 bases, in that order; junction bases with no gene match: 3. The CDR3 has 16 residues. CDR3: CASSIVLAGGADTQYF. CDR3 bases: TGTGCCAGTAGTATAGTGCTAGCGGGAGGGGCAGATACGCAGTATTTT.

V usage is TRBV6-1 and J usage is TRBJ1-2; TRBD1 agrees at 9 bases. CDR1 is MNHNS and CDR2 is SASEGT in the germline V gene. CDR3 size: 13 residues. J gave up 7 bases and V 6 bases, and 6 bases lay outside the gene matches. The chain's CDR3 is CASSPTGGSGYTF. The CDR3 DNA reads TGTGCCAGCAGCCCGACAGGGGGTAGTGGCTACACCTTC.

The genes are TRBV6-5 and TRBJ2-5; possibly TRBD2 for D (6 bases). CDR3 length: 16 amino acids. Germline V CDR1 and CDR2: MNHEY, SVGAGI. With 2 bases removed from V and 0 bases from J, the gap between germline ends came to 13 bases. The DNA of the CDR3 is TGTGCCAGCAGTTACGCTCCGGCGGGGTACCAAGAGACCCAGTACTTC. It specifies CASSYAPAGYQETQYF.

Note on this clone: This sample includes further DNA sequences coding for the same CDR3. The chain combines TRBV27 with TRBJ2-5; D is possibly TRBD1 (6 bases). The CDR3 length is 14 residues. V was clipped by 1 base and J by 3 bases, with 9 bases between them. Germline values: CDR1 MNHEY, CDR2 SMNVEV (reference sequence). This CDR3 is CASSLLAGEETQYF. In nucleotides, the CDR3 is TGTGCCAGCAGTTTATTGGCAGGGGAAGAGACCCAGTACTTC.

V is TRBV5-1 and J is TRBJ1-4; unclear D gene. Trimming cost V 4 bases and J 0 bases, with 4 bases left between them. The germline CDR1 and CDR2 sequences are SGHRS and YFSETQ. The CDR3 runs to 13 residues. CDR3 sequence: CASSDTTNEKLFF. The CDR3 DNA is TGCGCCAGCAGCGACACAACTAATGAAAAACTGTTTTTT.

The gene calls are TRBV2 and TRBJ2-1, with 7 bases fitting TRBD2. V lost 9 bases to trimming and J lost 1 base; unmatched junction nucleotides: 12. CDR1 is SNHLY, CDR2 FYNNEI, per germline. The CDR3 loop spans 16 amino acids. CDR3 region: CARHHGASGSYNEQFF. For the CDR3, the DNA is TGTGCCAGACACCACGGGGCTAGCGGTTCCTACAATGAGCAGTTCTTC.